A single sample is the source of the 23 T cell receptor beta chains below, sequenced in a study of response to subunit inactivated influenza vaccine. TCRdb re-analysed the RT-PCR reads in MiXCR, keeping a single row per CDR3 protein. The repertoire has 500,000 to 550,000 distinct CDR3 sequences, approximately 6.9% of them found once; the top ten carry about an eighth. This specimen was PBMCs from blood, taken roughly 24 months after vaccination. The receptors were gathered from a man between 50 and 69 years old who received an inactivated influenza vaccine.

In DNA form, the CDR3 reads TGCGCCAGCAGCGCGGGAGGGATGGATACGCAGTATTTT. Amino acid sequence: CASSAGGMDTQYF. V usage is TRBV5-1 and J usage is TRBJ2-3; TRBD2 matches 9 bases. Trimming took 4 bases from V and 6 from J; bases not matched to a gene: 3. Per germline, CDR1 SGHRS and CDR2 YFSETQ. This CDR3 comprises 13 residues.

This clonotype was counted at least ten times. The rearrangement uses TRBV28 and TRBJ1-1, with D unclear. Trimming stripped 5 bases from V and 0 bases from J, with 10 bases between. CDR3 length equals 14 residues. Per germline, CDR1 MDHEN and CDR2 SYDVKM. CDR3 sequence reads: CASSPQQMNTEAFF. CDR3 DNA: TGTGCCAGCAGTCCTCAACAGATGAACACTGAAGCTTTCTTT.

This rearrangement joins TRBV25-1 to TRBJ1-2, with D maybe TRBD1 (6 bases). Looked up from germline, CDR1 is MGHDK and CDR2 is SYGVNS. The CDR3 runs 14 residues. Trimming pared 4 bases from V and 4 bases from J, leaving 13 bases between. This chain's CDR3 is CASSGLTGTYGYTF. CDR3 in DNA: TGTGCCAGCAGTGGATTGACAGGAACCTATGGCTACACCTTC.

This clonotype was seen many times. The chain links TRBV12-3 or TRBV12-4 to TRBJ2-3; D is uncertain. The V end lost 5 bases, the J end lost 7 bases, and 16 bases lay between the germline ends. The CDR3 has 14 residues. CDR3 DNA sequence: TGTGCCAGCAGTCAGGCGCTTCCTAGGTATACGCAGTATTTT. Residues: CASSQALPRYTQYF.

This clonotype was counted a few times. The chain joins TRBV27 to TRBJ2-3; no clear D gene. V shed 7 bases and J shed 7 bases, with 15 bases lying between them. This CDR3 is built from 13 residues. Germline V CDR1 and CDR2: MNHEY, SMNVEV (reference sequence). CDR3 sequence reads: CASTTRSRHTQYF. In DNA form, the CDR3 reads TGTGCCAGCACAACTCGGTCTAGGCATACGCAGTATTTT.

The CDR3 DNA follows: TGTGCCAGCAGTCCCGACATAGAACTGGGTTCACCCCTCCACTTT. It translates to CASSPDIELGSPLHF. This sequence joins TRBV6-1 and TRBJ1-6; no definite D call. Germline loops: CDR1 MNHNS, CDR2 SASEGT. V was shortened by 5 bases and J by 9 bases, with 17 bases between the two germline ends. CDR3 length: 15 residues.

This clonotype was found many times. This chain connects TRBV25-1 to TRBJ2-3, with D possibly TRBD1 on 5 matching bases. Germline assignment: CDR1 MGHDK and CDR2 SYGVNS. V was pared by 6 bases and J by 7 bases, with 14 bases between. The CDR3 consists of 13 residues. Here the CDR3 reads CASRQASLNTQYF. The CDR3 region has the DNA TGTGCCAGCAGACAGGCCTCTTTGAATACGCAGTATTTT. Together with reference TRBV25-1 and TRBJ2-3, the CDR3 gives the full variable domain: EADIYQTPRYLVIGTGKKITLECSQTMGHDKMYWYQQDPGMELHLIHYSYGVNSTEKGDLSSESTVSRIRTEHFPLTLESARPSHTSQYLCASRQASLNTQYFGPGTRLTVL.

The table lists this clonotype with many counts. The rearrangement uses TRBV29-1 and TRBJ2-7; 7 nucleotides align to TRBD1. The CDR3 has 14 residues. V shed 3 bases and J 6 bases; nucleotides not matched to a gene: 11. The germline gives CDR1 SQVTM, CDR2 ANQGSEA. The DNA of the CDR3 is TGCAGCGTTGATAAGCCCGGGACAGCCGGCGAGCAGTACTTC. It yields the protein CSVDKPGTAGEQYF.

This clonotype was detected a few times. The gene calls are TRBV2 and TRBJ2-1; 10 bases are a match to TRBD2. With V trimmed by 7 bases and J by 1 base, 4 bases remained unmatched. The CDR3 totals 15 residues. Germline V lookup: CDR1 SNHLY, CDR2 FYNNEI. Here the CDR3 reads CASKSSGGSYNEQFF. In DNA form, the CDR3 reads TGTGCCAGCAAATCTAGCGGGGGATCCTACAATGAGCAGTTCTTC.

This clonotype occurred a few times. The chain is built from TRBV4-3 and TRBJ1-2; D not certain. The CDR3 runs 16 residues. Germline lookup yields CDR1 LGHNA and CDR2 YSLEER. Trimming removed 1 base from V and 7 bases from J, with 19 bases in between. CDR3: CASSQGIGGVSGGYTF. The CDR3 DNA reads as TGCGCCAGCAGCCAAGGAATCGGCGGGGTAAGCGGTGGCTACACCTTC.

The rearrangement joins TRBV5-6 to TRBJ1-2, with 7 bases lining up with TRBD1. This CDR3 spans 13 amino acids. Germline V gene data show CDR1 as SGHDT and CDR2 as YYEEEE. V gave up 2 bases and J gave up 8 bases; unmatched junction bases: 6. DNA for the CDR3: TGTGCCAGCAGCTTCAAAACAGGGGAAGGCTACACCTTC. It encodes CASSFKTGEGYTF.

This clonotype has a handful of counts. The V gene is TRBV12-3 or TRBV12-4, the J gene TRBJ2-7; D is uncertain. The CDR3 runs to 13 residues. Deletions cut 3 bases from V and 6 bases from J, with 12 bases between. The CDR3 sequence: CASSFNERGEQYF. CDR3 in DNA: TGTGCCAGCAGTTTTAATGAGCGCGGCGAGCAGTACTTC.

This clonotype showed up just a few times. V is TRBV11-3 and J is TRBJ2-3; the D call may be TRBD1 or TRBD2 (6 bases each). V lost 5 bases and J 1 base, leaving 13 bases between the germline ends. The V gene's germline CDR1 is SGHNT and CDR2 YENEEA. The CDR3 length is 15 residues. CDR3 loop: CASSRGTLGTDTQYF. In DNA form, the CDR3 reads TGTGCCAGCAGCCGCGGGACATTAGGCACAGATACGCAGTATTTT.

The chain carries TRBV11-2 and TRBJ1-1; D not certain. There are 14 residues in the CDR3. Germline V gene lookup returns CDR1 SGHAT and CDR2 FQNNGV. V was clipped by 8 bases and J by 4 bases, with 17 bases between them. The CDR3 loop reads CASSLFPEPTEAFF. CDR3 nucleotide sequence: TGTGCCAGCTCACTATTCCCCGAACCCACTGAAGCTTTCTTT.

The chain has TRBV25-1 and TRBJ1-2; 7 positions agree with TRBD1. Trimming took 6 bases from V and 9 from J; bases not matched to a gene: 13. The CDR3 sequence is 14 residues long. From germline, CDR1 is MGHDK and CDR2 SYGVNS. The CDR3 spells CASRETGKGNSYTF. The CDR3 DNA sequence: TGTGCCAGCAGAGAGACAGGGAAGGGTAATAGCTACACCTTC.

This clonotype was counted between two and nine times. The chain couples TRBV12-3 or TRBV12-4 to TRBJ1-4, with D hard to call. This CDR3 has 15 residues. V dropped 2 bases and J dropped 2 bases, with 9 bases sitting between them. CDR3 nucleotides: TGTGCCAGCAGTTTATTCATAGGGACTAATGAAAAACTGTTTTTT. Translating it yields CASSLFIGTNEKLFF.

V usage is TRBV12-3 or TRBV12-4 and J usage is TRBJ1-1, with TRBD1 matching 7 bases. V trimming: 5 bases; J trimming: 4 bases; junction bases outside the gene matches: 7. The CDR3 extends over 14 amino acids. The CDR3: CASSMTGRATEAFF. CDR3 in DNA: TGTGCCAGCAGTATGACAGGGAGGGCCACTGAAGCTTTCTTT.

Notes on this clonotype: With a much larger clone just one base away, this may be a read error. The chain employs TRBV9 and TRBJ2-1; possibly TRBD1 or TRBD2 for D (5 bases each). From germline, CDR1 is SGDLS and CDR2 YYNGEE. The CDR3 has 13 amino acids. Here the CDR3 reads CASSVEGTNKQFF. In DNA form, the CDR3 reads TGTGCCAGCAGCGTAGAAGGGACCAATAAGCAGTTCTTC. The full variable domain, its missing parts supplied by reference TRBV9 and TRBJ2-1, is DSGVTQTPKHLITATGQRVTLRCSPRSGDLSVYWYQQSLDQGLQFLIQYYNGEERAKGNILERFSAQQFPDLHSELNLSSLELGDSALYFCASSVEGTNKQFFGPGTRLTVL.

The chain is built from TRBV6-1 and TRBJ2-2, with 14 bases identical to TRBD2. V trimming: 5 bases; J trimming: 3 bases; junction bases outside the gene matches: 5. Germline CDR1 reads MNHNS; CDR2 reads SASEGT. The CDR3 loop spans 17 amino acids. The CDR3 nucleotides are TGTGCCAGCAGTCGGACTAGCGGGAGGAGGGACACCGGGGAGCTGTTTTTT. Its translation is CASSRTSGRRDTGELFF.

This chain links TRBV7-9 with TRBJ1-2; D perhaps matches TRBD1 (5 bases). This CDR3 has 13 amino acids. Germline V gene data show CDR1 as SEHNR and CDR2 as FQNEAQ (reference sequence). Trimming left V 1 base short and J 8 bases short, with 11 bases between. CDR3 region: CASSLGGRKGYTF. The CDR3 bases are TGTGCCAGCAGCTTAGGGGGGAGAAAAGGCTACACCTTC.

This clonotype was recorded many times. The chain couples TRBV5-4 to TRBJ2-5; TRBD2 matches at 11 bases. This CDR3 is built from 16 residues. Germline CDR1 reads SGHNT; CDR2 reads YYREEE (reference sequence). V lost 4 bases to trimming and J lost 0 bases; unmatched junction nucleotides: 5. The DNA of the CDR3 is TGTGCCAGCAGCGCCCGACTAGCGGGGTACCAAGAGACCCAGTACTTC. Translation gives CASSARLAGYQETQYF.

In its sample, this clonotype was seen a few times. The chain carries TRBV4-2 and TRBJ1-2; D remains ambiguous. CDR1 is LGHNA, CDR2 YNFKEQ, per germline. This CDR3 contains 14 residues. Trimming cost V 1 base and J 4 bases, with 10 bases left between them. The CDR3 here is CASSQGGLAYGYTF. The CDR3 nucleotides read TGTGCCAGCAGCCAAGGGGGATTGGCCTATGGCTACACCTTC.

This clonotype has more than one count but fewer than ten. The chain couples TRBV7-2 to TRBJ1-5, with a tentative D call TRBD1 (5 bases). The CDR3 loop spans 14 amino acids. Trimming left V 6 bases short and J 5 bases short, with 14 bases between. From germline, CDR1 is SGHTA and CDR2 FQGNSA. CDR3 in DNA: TGTGCCAGCAGTCTCTGGGGGGTCGATCAGCCCCAGCATTTT. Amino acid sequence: CASSLWGVDQPQHF. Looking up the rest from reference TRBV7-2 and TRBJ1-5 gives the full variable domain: GAGVSQSPSNKVTEKGKDVELRCDPISGHTALYWYRQSLGQGLEFLIYFQGNSAPDKSGLPSDRFSAERTGGSVSTLTIQRTQQEDSAVYLCASSLWGVDQPQHFGDGTRLSIL.